This T cell receptor beta chain stems from a study of cytomegalovirus exposure and HLA in healthy donors (dated by TCRdb to 2015 to 2018). The study in broad terms: An earlier analysis of approximately 600 of the donors reported 250 to 350 Gb of sequence data and around 110 million unique TCR beta sequences from about 200 million T cells. An early release that covered roughly 600 HLA-typed donors contained 250 to 350 gigabases of sequencing data and 70 million to 100 million unique TCR sequences. Of the roughly 400 genotyped donors, roughly 85% fell in the genetic ancestry cluster associated with self-reported Caucasian donors. The study aimed to test whether cataloging public T cell receptors could reveal signatures of past pathogen exposure. The T cell repertoires of 666 subjects were profiled by immunosequencing and related to cytomegalovirus serostatus. Besides the first cohort of roughly 700 subjects, a separate validation cohort made up of around 120 different subjects was used. The study combined high-throughput TCR immunosequencing, statistical association of individual TCRs with disease status, and machine learning to predict cytomegalovirus infection status. A later analysis re-analyzed previously published TCR beta repertoires from 600 to 850 donors and added high-resolution HLA genotyping to study TCR occurrence patterns. Rather than drawing on any new phenotypic data, the later analysis identified candidate immune exposures from TCR beta sequences and the way those sequences occurred across donors. To decide whether each TCR beta V gene segment behaved as functional or pseudogenic, an earlier analysis of fewer than 750 of the donors relied on high-throughput TCR beta sequencing. Donor age, sex, ethnicity and CMV serostatus were compiled together with the repertoire data. In a later genetic analysis, genome-wide SNP genotypes for about 55% of the roughly 670 donors were used, and that subset was treated as a discovery cohort. All discovery cohort repertoires had been generated on a single sequencing platform. HLA typing covered class I and class II loci at four-digit resolution. The number of donors typed differed by locus, with about 620-630 for A, B, C, DRB1 and DQB1, roughly 550 for DQA1, 606 for DPA1, and some 470 for DPB1. Roughly 5 DR-DQ haplotypes were handled as single units for association and clustering, since linkage in the cohort was strong. Across approximately 420 genotyped donors of the cohort, an average of approximately 200,000 unique TCR beta nucleotide sequences per donor were sequenced, and around 20% of those sequences were non-productive.

Comment on this clone: The antigen this receptor binds is unknown. Nothing much larger sits one base from this clone, and base qualities are not available.

The cohort was made up of 500 to 850 healthy bone marrow donors. At the time of sampling, all cohort members were nominally healthy, though unrecorded immune exposures were likely present. The donor tested CMV seronegative and was one of the 352 seronegative cohort members. Every donor gave a peripheral blood sample, and the peripheral blood mononuclear cells from that sample were used for TCR beta sequencing. The Qiagen DNeasy Blood Extraction Kit was used to extract genomic DNA from the blood cell samples. To prepare the library, the immunoSEQ multiplex PCR assay was applied. A mixture of 60 forward primers for TCR Vbeta segments and 13 reverse primers for TCR Jbeta segments was used in the multiplex PCR. A multiplex PCR assay on genomic DNA amplified the CDR3 region of rearranged TCR beta genes. The amplified TCR beta libraries were sequenced on the Illumina HiSeq System as 87-base-pair reads. Processing in the source paper ran as follows. In a later analysis, some 80 million unique TCR beta chains were counted across the roughly 670 repertoires, and roughly 10 million of these chains were shared by at least two donors. To remove PCR and sequencing errors, raw reads were error-corrected and collapsed into unique sequences using a nearest-neighbor algorithm that merged closely related sequences. To assign V, D and J gene segments, CDR3 sequences were aligned to IMGT reference sequences. For a sequence to be retained, at least a six-nucleotide match to both a V gene segment and a J gene segment was required. Rearrangements were classified as productive when the CDR3 lacked stop codons and remained in frame with V and J, and all other rearrangements were classified as non-productive. CDR3 was defined according to IMGT convention as the region running from the second conserved V-encoded cysteine to the conserved J-encoded phenylalanine. The earlier analysis of more than 450 of the donors excluded sequences that lacked an unambiguous match to a single V gene segment. In an earlier analysis of around 590 of the donors, a V segment was called functional when productive rearrangements were above 56.7%, and segregating when the standard deviation between donors exceeded 5%. A statistical classification framework was built for diagnosing cytomegalovirus status from the catalog of TCR beta chain sequences. A later analysis assigned V and J genes by comparing TCR nucleotide sequences with IMGT/GENE-DB human TR gene sequences. In a later analysis, CDR3 sequences and most-parsimonious VDJ recombination scenarios were assigned using the TCRdist pipeline. In a later analysis, every TCR beta chain was defined by the combination of its CDR3 amino acid sequence and its V-gene family, and reads without a unique V-gene family were dropped. As a way to deal with suspected cross-contamination and a sequencing artifact, a later analysis dropped hundreds of nucleotide sequences that were highly shared and had low generation probability. A later analysis calculated a clonal expansion index for each public chain from normalized within-repertoire ranks of inferred template counts. In a later analysis, generation probabilities were computed using a VDJ recombination model fitted to out-of-frame rearrangements, and the results were checked against IGoR. In a later analysis, TCR-TCR, TCR-HLA and TCR-CMV co-occurrence was scored with hypergeometric tests, and a repertoire-size bias correction was applied to TCR pairs. False discovery rates were estimated in a later analysis by permuting HLA or CMV assignments 20 times. In a later analysis, co-occurring TCRs were grouped with DBSCAN, and TCRdist sequence similarity was added when clustering was performed within HLA-allele-positive subsets. Co-occurrence clustering excluded repertoires with fewer than 30,000 or more than 120,000 public chains, plus five with anomalous nucleotide sharing. TCRdb mirrors the immuneACCESS table, restricted to in-frame sequences. Some clones are absent from its copies; in checked studies, under half trace to an unresolved V gene, and the reason for the others is unknown. D and trimming come from the DNA, and the V and J calls and clone size come from that table. The table for this sample lists 150,000 to 200,000 clones; 70% to 90% of them were counted only once. The top ten constitute 2% to 2.5% of the sample.

Based on the germline V gene (reference sequence), the CDR1 and CDR2 sequences are WNHNN and SYGVQD. Cut back by 7 bases and 3 bases, the V and J ends lie 19 bases apart. The CDR3 holds 15 amino acids from the cysteine to the phenylalanine. Only the CDR3 region is kept as DNA, spanning 45 bases read in frame from base 1. What the study reported, not specific to this receptor: Compared with the roughly 700-donor mean, donors in an Asian-associated ancestry cluster had fewer N-insertions in productive TCRs, according to a later genetic analysis. According to the authors, the approach could potentially be generalized to other disease states and immunological phenotypes. Across donors, most TCR sequences were observed very rarely, whereas some public TCRs were present in many individuals. In a later analysis, 16,951 TCR beta sequences were associated with specific HLA alleles at a false discovery rate of 0.05. Broadly in line with IMGT annotations, most TCR beta V segments showed up in productive rearrangements about 87% or about 30% of the time in an earlier analysis of a few hundred of the donors. Several of the top co-occurrence clusters appeared to be linked to parvovirus B19, influenza, CMV and Epstein-Barr virus, according to a later analysis. Because counts were too low, about 17 rarely observed V segments, including chromosome 9 orphons, were excluded from the earlier analysis of under 650 of the donors. The study listed 150 to 200 TCR beta chains as associated with cytomegalovirus. A few of the identified cytomegalovirus-associated TCR beta chains were confirmed in vitro to be specific for cytomegalovirus antigens. When HLA alleles, especially DR and DQ, strongly co-occurred, attributing TCR associations to individual alleles was difficult. A cluster of highly shared sequence variants was judged likely to represent a technical artifact of the sequencing pipeline. Correlated functional status among segregating V segments might be attributable to linkage disequilibrium, but an unknown experimental factor could not be ruled out. An association between a missense DCLRE1C variant and V-gene and J-gene trimming of TCR beta chains was found in a later genetic analysis and replicated in an independent cohort. The only immune exposure information available for the cohort was CMV serostatus. The classifier was reported to diagnose cytomegalovirus status with high specificity and sensitivity in both the original cohort and the validation cohort. Because HLA typing was unavailable for some donors at each locus, only the typed subset was used in association tests. The presence/absence analyses assumed that sequencing depth was roughly uniform across donors, and that assumption may not be true. A further reported finding was that TCR beta sequences accurately predicted the HLA-A and HLA-B alleles for most subjects in the first cohort. Compared with equally common non-associated chains, HLA-associated TCR beta chains in a later analysis were more clonally expanded and had lower generation probabilities. The cohort was sequenced for TCR beta chains only, and without alpha or paired-chain data the features that could be detected were limited. Because the 87-base-pair reads could not distinguish some IMGT-functional V segments, including TRBV6-2 and TRBV6-3, those segments were excluded. A later analysis found that TCR association rates varied across HLA loci, with DRB1 alleles showing the most associated TCRs and HLA-C alleles the fewest. A later analysis found that most CMV-associated TCR beta chains appeared HLA-restricted, with HLA associations seemingly driven largely by CMV exposure.

The receptor was isolated from a woman in her twenties or thirties in good health and CMV-seronegative. The specimen sequenced was PBMCs. The chain uses TRBV10-1 and TRBJ2-7; TRBD1 could be the D gene, as 6 bases match. The nucleotide sequence reads TGCGCCAGCACCCTTTGCCAGGGGAGATTCTACGAGCAGTACTTC. Its protein reads: CASTLCQGRFYEQYF.